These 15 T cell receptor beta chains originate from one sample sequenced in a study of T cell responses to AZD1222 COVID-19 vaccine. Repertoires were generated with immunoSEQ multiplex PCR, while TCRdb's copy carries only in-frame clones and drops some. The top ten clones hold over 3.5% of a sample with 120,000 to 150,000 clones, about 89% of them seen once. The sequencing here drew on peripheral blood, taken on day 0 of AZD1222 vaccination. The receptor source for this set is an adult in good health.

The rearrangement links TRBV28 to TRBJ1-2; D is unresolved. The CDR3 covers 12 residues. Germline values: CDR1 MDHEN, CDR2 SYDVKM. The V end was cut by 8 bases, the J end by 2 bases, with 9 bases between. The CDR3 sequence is CASGTTNYGYTF. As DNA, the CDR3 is TGTGCCAGCGGTACTACAAACTATGGCTACACCTTC.

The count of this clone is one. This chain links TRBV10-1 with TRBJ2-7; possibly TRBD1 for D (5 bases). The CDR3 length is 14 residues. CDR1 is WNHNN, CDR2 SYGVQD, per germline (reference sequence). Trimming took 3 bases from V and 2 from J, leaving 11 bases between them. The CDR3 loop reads CASSEPRAPYEQYF. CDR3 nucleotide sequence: TGCGCCAGCAGTGAACCCAGGGCGCCCTACGAGCAGTACTTC.

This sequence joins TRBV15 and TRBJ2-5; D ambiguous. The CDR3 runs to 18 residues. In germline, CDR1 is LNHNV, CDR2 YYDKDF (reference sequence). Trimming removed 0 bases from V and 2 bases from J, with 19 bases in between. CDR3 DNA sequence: TGTGCCACCAGCAGAGATCTAAATGCTGGCAGAAAACAAGAGACCCAGTACTTC. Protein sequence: CATSRDLNAGRKQETQYF.

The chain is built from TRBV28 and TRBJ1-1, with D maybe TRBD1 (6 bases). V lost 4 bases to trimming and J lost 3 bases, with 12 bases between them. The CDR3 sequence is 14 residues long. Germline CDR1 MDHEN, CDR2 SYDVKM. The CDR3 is CASSSAGADTEAFF. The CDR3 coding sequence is TGTGCCAGCAGTTCGGCAGGGGCGGACACTGAAGCTTTCTTT.

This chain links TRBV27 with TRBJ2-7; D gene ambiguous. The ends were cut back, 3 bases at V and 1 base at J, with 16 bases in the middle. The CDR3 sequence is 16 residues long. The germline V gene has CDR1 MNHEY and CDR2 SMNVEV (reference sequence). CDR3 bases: TGTGCCAGCAGTTTGAACCTAGACACGCTGTCCTACGAGCAGTACTTC. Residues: CASSLNLDTLSYEQYF.

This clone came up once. This CDR3 is CASSRTGANNSPLHF. Here the CDR3 DNA reads TGTGCCAGTAGTAGGACAGGGGCCAATAATTCACCCCTCCACTTT. V and J are TRBV19 and TRBJ1-6; 9 positions agree with TRBD1. J was trimmed by 5 bases and V by 4 bases; bases with no gene match: 3. Germline V gene sequence: CDR1 LNHDA, CDR2 SQIVND (reference sequence). CDR3 length: 15 amino acids.

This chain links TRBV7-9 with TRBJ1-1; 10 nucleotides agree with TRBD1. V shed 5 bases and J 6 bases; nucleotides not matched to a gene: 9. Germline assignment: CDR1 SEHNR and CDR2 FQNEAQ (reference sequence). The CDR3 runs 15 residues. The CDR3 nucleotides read TGTGCCAGCAGCACGGCGACAGGGGGCGGCGCTGAAGCTTTCTTT. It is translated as CASSTATGGGAEAFF.

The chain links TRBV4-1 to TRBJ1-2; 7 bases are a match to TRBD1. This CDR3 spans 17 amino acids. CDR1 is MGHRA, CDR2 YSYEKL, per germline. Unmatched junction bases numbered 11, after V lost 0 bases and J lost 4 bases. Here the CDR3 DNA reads TGCGCCAGCAGCCAAGATTTAAGGGACAGAGTGGGCTATGGCTACACCTTC. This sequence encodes CASSQDLRDRVGYGYTF.

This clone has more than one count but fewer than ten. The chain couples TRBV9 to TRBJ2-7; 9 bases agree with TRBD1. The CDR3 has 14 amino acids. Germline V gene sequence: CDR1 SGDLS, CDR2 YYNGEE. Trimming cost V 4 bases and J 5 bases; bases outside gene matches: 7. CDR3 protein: CASSKRDRAHEQYF. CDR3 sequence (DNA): TGTGCCAGCAGCAAACGGGACAGGGCCCACGAGCAGTACTTC.

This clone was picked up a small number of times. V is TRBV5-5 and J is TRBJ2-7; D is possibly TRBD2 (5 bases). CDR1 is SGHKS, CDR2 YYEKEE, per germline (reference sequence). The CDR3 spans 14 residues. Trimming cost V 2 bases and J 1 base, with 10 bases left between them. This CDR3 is CASSFAGVSYEQYF. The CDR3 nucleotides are TGTGCCAGCAGCTTCGCCGGGGTATCCTACGAGCAGTACTTC.

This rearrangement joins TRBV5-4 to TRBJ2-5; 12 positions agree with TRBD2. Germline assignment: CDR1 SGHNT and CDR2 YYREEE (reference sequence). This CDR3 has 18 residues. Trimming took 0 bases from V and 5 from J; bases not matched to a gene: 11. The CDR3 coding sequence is TGTGCCAGCAGCTTGGTTTCACTAGCGGGGGGACCGCAGGAGACCCAGTACTTC. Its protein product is CASSLVSLAGGPQETQYF.

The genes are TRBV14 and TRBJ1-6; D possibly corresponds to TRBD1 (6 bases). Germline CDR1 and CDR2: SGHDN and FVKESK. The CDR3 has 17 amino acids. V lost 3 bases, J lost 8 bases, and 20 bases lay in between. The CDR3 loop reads CASSHVGEGHNHSPLHF. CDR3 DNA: TGTGCCAGCAGCCATGTGGGTGAGGGACACAATCATTCACCCCTCCACTTT.

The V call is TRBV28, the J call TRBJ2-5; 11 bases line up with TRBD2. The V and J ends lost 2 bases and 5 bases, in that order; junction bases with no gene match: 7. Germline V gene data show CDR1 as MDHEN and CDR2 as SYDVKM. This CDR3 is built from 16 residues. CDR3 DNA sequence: TGTGCCAGCAGTTTAACTAGCGGGAGCTTCGGGGAGACCCAGTACTTC. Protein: CASSLTSGSFGETQYF.

This chain's CDR3 is CASSPTLGTGKKLFF. As DNA, the CDR3 is TGTGCCAGCAGTCCTACGTTAGGGACAGGGAAAAAACTGTTTTTT. The chain has TRBV7-9 and TRBJ1-4, with 9 bases that match TRBD1. CDR1 and CDR2 (germline): SEHNR, FQNEAQ (reference sequence). The CDR3 covers 15 residues. The junction had 11 bases not matched to a gene; V was cut back by 6 bases and J by 9 bases. The complete variable domain, with remaining parts taken from reference TRBV7-9 and TRBJ1-4, reads DTGVSQNPRHKITKRGQNVTFRCDPISEHNRLYWYRQTLGQGPEFLTYFQNEAQLEKSRLLSDRFSAERPKGSFSTLEIQRTEQGDSAMYLCASSPTLGTGKKLFFGSGTQLSVL.

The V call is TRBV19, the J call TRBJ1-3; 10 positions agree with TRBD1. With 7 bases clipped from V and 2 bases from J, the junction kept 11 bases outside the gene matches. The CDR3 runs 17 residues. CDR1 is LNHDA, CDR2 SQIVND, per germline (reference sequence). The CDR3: CASTPTGGARTGNTIYF. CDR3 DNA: TGTGCCAGTACGCCGACAGGGGGCGCGAGGACTGGAAACACCATATATTTT.